This T cell receptor (beta chain) stems from a study of blood T cell repertoires in COVID-19. Study summary: COVID-19 samples from acute and convalescent phases originated in the United States, Italy and Spain. PBMCs, B-cell-depleted T cells, or T cells were the source of the cDNA or gDNA that made up the material.

Original processing methods: By means of reference gene primer amplification, nucleated cell counts were estimated. The protocol was immunoSEQ multiplex PCR, while the TCRdb copy is restricted to in-frame clones and leaves out a portion. The DNA was the basis for D and trimming; V, J and clone size are from that table. Here the sample spans about 20,000 clones, approximately 88% being singletons. Deletions cut 2 bases from V and 12 bases from J, with 15 bases between. The CDR3 spans 13 residues. Germline CDR1 and CDR2: SGDLS and YYNGEE. This TCR was sampled from a human donor in a cohort sampled during active COVID-19. V usage is TRBV9 and J usage is TRBJ2-1, with D perhaps TRBD2 (5 bases). The specimen was peripheral blood. The CDR3 coding sequence is TGTGCCAGCAGCGTGGATACAAGCGGTCCGCAGTTCTTC. This codes for CASSVDTSGPQFF.